Below, 7 T cell receptor beta chains from the same sample are listed, as sequenced in a study of persistence of HIV-infected CD4 T cells. Cells were stimulated with CMV-infected fibroblast lysates at approximately 10 ug/mL. Sorted nonresponding memory CD4+ T cells were CD40L-negative, CD69-negative, CD45RO-high. The antigens of these receptors remain unknown. The immunoSEQ assay was version 4, run in survey mode. Only in-frame clones appear in the TCRdb table, and some are missing; sequencing was by immunoSEQ multiplex PCR. The sample consists of some 48,000 clones, 70% to 80% of them appearing once. The sample consisted of CD4+ T cells sorted from PBMCs after roughly 18-hour stimulation, taken from a patient who received antiretroviral therapy. The source is an adult man with HIV who was CMV-seropositive.

The chain is built from TRBV13 and TRBJ2-7, with TRBD1 matching over 7 bases. This CDR3 is 15 amino acids long. V dropped 1 base and J dropped 6; count of bases not matched to a gene: 9. CDR1 is PRHDT and CDR2 is FYEKMQ in the germline V gene (reference sequence). DNA for the CDR3: TGTGCCAGCAGCTTAGACCCCCGGGGACAGTTCGAGCAGTACTTC. As protein: CASSLDPRGQFEQYF.

This chain uses TRBV19 with TRBJ1-2, with no clear D. The CDR3 totals 14 residues. CDR1 and CDR2 from the germline V gene are LNHDA and SQIVND (reference sequence). V was trimmed by 7 bases and J by 4 bases, leaving 16 bases between them. The CDR3 reads CASTLIGRLYGYTF. CDR3 nucleotides: TGTGCCAGTACCCTAATAGGGCGGCTCTATGGCTACACCTTC.

V usage is TRBV19 and J usage is TRBJ1-4; the match to TRBD1 covers 8 bases. V shed 5 bases and J 3 bases; nucleotides not matched to a gene: 8. Looked up from germline, CDR1 is LNHDA and CDR2 is SQIVND (reference sequence). The CDR3 is 16 residues long. The chain's CDR3 is CASSYGQGGANEKLFF. CDR3 DNA: TGTGCCAGTAGTTACGGACAGGGTGGTGCTAATGAAAAACTGTTTTTT.

The V call is TRBV18, the J call TRBJ1-2; a possible D gene is TRBD1 (6 bases). Trimming removed 4 bases from V and 0 bases from J, with 18 bases in between. There are 17 residues in the CDR3. The germline CDR1 and CDR2 sequences are KGHSH and LQKENI. CDR3: CASSHTLSGTTNYGYTF. The CDR3, as DNA: TGTGCCAGCTCACATACATTATCAGGGACAACTAACTATGGCTACACCTTC.

J is TRBJ1-2 and V is TRBV7-9, with D hard to call. CDR1 SEHNR and CDR2 FQNEAQ come from the germline V gene (reference sequence). The CDR3 is 15 amino acids. V was trimmed by 1 base and J by 3 bases, leaving 12 bases between them. CDR3: CASSLDGGWDYGYTF. The CDR3 nucleotides are TGTGCCAGCAGCTTAGATGGAGGGTGGGACTATGGCTACACCTTC.

The V call is TRBV30, the J call TRBJ1-2; D may be TRBD1 (5 bases). The V and J ends lost 0 bases and 8 bases respectively, with 16 bases between them. The germline V gene has CDR1 GTSNPN and CDR2 SVGIG (reference sequence). The CDR3 has 14 amino acids. Written as DNA, the CDR3 is TGTGCCTGGAGTGTAACGAGCAGGGCCAAAGGCTACACCTTC. It is translated as CAWSVTSRAKGYTF. The variable domain in full, with the rest retrieved from reference TRBV30 and TRBJ1-2, is SQTIHQWPATLVQPVGSPLSLECTVEGTSNPNLYWYRQAAGRGLQLLFYSVGIGQISSEVPQNLSASRPQDRQFILSSKKLLLSDSGFYLCAWSVTSRAKGYTFGSGTRLTVV.

The chain links TRBV6-5 to TRBJ2-7, with 9 nucleotides matching TRBD1. V was pared by 5 bases and J by 4 bases, with 6 bases of the junction left unmatched. The CDR3 is 14 residues long. Per the germline V gene, CDR1 is MNHEY and CDR2 is SVGAGI. The CDR3 spells CASSPGTGSYEQYF. The CDR3, as DNA: TGTGCCAGCAGTCCCGGGACAGGGTCGTACGAGCAGTACTTC.